The 24 T cell receptor beta chains below all came from one sample that was sequenced in a study of OX40 agonist ivuxolimab in advanced cancers. Preparation of the library involved the immunoSEQ multiplex PCR assay. The table was pulled from immuneACCESS by TCRdb, which kept in-frame rearrangements only. Such tables lose some clones; where checked, under half of the loss comes from unresolved V genes, and the rest has no known cause. The sample table contains about 36,000 clones; only one count was recorded for around 73% of them. 21% of the sample comes from the top ten. Sequenced here: CD4+ or CD8+ T cells sorted from blood, sampled in a trial of the OX40 agonist ivuxolimab. The source is an adult with an advanced solid tumor such as melanoma, head and neck, liver or kidney cancer.

The CDR3 DNA follows: TGCGCCAGCAGCTTGGTCGTCGGGGGAACCGCCGGGGAGCTGTTTTTT. The encoded protein is CASSLVVGGTAGELFF. The rearrangement links TRBV5-1 to TRBJ2-2, with a weak D call TRBD2 (6 bases). The CDR3 extends over 16 amino acids. Germline V gene lookup returns CDR1 SGHRS and CDR2 YFSETQ. V gave up 0 bases and J gave up 6 bases, with 15 bases separating them. Full variable domain (outside the CDR3, taken from reference TRBV5-1 and TRBJ2-2): KAGVTQTPRYLIKTRGQQVTLSCSPISGHRSVSWYQQTPGQGLQFLFEYFSETQRNKGNFPGRFSGRQFSNSRSEMNVSTLELGDSALYLCASSLVVGGTAGELFFGEGSRLTVL.

The chain is built from TRBV6-5 and TRBJ2-3; D might be TRBD2 (6 bases). Germline V gene data show CDR1 as MNHEY and CDR2 as SVGAGI. The CDR3 is 11 amino acids. V was pared by 4 bases and J by 8 bases, with 7 bases between. The chain's CDR3 is CASSFGGTQYF. DNA of the CDR3: TGTGCCAGCAGTTTCGGGGGTACGCAGTATTTT.

The chain couples TRBV15 to TRBJ2-1, with a weak D call TRBD2 (7 bases). The CDR3 has 16 residues. Per the germline V gene, CDR1 is LNHNV and CDR2 is YYDKDF (reference sequence). Trimming stripped 0 bases from V and 10 bases from J, with 19 bases between. The CDR3 loop is CATSREWGGAQVEQFF. The CDR3 coding sequence is TGTGCCACCAGCAGAGAATGGGGGGGCGCCCAAGTGGAGCAGTTCTTC.

This chain connects TRBV28 to TRBJ2-5; 9 nucleotides agree with TRBD2. Trimming took 4 bases from V and 7 from J; bases not matched to a gene: 16. The CDR3 sequence is 17 residues long. CDR1 is MDHEN, CDR2 SYDVKM, per germline. The DNA for the CDR3 is TGTGCCAGCAGTTCTATCACGAATGGACTAGCGTCGGGGACCCAGTACTTC. Translating it yields CASSSITNGLASGTQYF.

This chain joins TRBV7-9 and TRBJ1-1; D is uncertain. The germline gives CDR1 SEHNR, CDR2 FQNEAQ (reference sequence). The germline V and J ends were trimmed by 5 bases and 1 base, with 5 bases remaining between them. The CDR3 runs to 12 residues. The CDR3 loop reads CASSAGNTEAFF. As DNA, the CDR3 is TGTGCCAGCAGCGCAGGGAACACTGAAGCTTTCTTT.

The rearrangement joins TRBV29-1 to TRBJ2-2, with 16 bases identical to TRBD2. The ends lost 6 bases at V and 4 bases at J; junction bases unmatched: 5. The CDR3 extends over 16 amino acids. Germline V gene sequence: CDR1 SQVTM, CDR2 ANQGSEA. CDR3: CSVGTSGRAGTGELFF. As DNA, the CDR3 is TGCAGCGTCGGGACTAGCGGGAGGGCGGGCACCGGGGAGCTGTTTTTT.

The J gene is TRBJ1-3, the V gene TRBV5-6, with a weak D call TRBD1 (5 bases). Germline values: CDR1 SGHDT, CDR2 YYEEEE. V was cut by 0 bases and J by 10 bases, with 8 bases left in between. This CDR3 comprises 12 residues. The CDR3 is CASSLGGLTIYF. In DNA form, the CDR3 reads TGTGCCAGCAGCTTGGGGGGACTGACCATATATTTT.

This clone is labeled as medium-sized. V gene TRBV2 combines with J gene TRBJ2-1; tentatively, D is TRBD1 (6 bases). Germline-derived CDR1 and CDR2 are SNHLY and FYNNEI. Trimming left V 3 bases short and J 3 bases short, with 9 bases between. CDR3 length: 14 amino acids. The CDR3 spells CASSEETGYNEQFF. The CDR3 region has the DNA TGTGCCAGCAGTGAGGAGACAGGCTACAATGAGCAGTTCTTC.

The chain combines TRBV6-5 with TRBJ2-5, with a tentative D call TRBD2 (6 bases). V dropped 0 bases and J dropped 5 bases, with 10 bases sitting between them. The length of the CDR3 is 14 residues. The germline gives CDR1 MNHEY, CDR2 SVGAGI. The CDR3 protein is CASSYSGSRETQYF. DNA of the CDR3: TGTGCCAGCAGTTACTCCGGGAGCCGGGAGACCCAGTACTTC.

J is TRBJ2-3 and V is TRBV27; no clear D gene. The ends were cut back, 3 bases at V and 6 bases at J, with 10 bases in the middle. The CDR3 is 13 residues long. The germline gives CDR1 MNHEY, CDR2 SMNVEV (reference sequence). CDR3 protein: CASSLGSRDTQYF. The CDR3 bases are TGTGCCAGCAGTTTGGGTAGCAGGGATACGCAGTATTTT.

The chain couples TRBV28 to TRBJ2-1, with unresolved D. CDR3 length: 15 amino acids. Germline lookup yields CDR1 MDHEN and CDR2 SYDVKM. V gave up 3 bases and J gave up 3 bases, with 12 bases separating them. DNA for the CDR3: TGTGCCAGCAGTTTTACGCTATTAGGCTACAATGAGCAGTTCTTC. Translation gives CASSFTLLGYNEQFF.

This chain connects TRBV28 to TRBJ2-7, with TRBD1 as a possible D gene (6 bases). Per germline, CDR1 MDHEN and CDR2 SYDVKM. V gave up 4 bases and J gave up 0 bases, with 7 bases separating them. The CDR3 loop spans 13 amino acids. This chain's CDR3 is CASSWDNSYEQYF. The DNA for the CDR3 is TGTGCCAGCAGTTGGGACAACTCCTACGAGCAGTACTTC.

This clone has more than one count but fewer than ten. The chain has TRBV28 and TRBJ2-2, with a tentative D call TRBD2 (7 bases). Trimming pared 2 bases from V and 5 bases from J, leaving 12 bases between. This CDR3 is 15 amino acids long. The germline V gene encodes CDR1 MDHEN and CDR2 SYDVKM. The CDR3 sequence is CASSLIQGGTGELFF. In nucleotides, the CDR3 is TGTGCCAGCAGTTTAATACAGGGAGGGACCGGGGAGCTGTTTTTT.

J is TRBJ2-3 and V is TRBV4-1; no firm D call. Germline V gives CDR1 MGHRA, CDR2 YSYEKL. Trimming cost V 4 bases and J 6 bases, with 11 bases left between them. The CDR3 sequence is 13 residues long. The CDR3 nucleotides are TGCGCCAGCAGCCTCAGCCCTCTGGATACGCAGTATTTT. The encoded protein is CASSLSPLDTQYF.

The chain recombines TRBV9 with TRBJ2-3; no reliable D call. Germline V gene data show CDR1 as SGDLS and CDR2 as YYNGEE. This CDR3 spans 16 amino acids. Trimming stripped 0 bases from V and 2 bases from J, with 13 bases between. CDR3 coding DNA: TGTGCCAGCAGCGTAGCGAGGACCGCGAACACAGATACGCAGTATTTT. It yields the protein CASSVARTANTDTQYF.

This clone was detected only a few times. V and J are TRBV2 and TRBJ2-7, with a possible D match to TRBD1 (6 bases). CDR3 length equals 15 residues. V gave up 2 bases and J gave up 3 bases, with 14 bases separating them. Germline values: CDR1 SNHLY, CDR2 FYNNEI. The CDR3 here is CASSETGQSYYEQYF. The CDR3 coding sequence is TGTGCCAGCAGTGAAACGGGACAATCCTACTACGAGCAGTACTTC.

This chain uses TRBV7-9 with TRBJ2-3, with 8 bases fitting TRBD1. The germline V gene encodes CDR1 SEHNR and CDR2 FQNEAQ (reference sequence). V lost 5 bases, J lost 0 bases, and 7 bases stayed unmatched. CDR3 length: 16 residues. The CDR3 nucleotides are TGTGCCAGCAGCCGGGGCTCAGGGGGCAGCACAGATACGCAGTATTTT. This codes for CASSRGSGGSTDTQYF.

The V gene is TRBV4-1, the J gene TRBJ2-7; the D gene is possibly TRBD2 (5 bases). This CDR3 contains 15 residues. The germline V gene encodes CDR1 MGHRA and CDR2 YSYEKL. The germline V and J ends were trimmed by 7 bases and 4 bases, with 20 bases remaining between them. The CDR3 nucleotides read TGCGCCAGCAATATAGCCCTCGGGGTTTCTTACGAGCAGTACTTC. It encodes CASNIALGVSYEQYF.

The genes are TRBV15 and TRBJ2-7; 7 bases align to TRBD1. CDR3 length equals 15 residues. Per germline, CDR1 LNHNV and CDR2 YYDKDF (reference sequence). V was pared by 0 bases and J by 3 bases, with 5 bases of the junction left unmatched. The CDR3 here is CATSRDRAGGYEQYF. DNA for the CDR3: TGTGCCACCAGCAGAGATCGGGCAGGGGGCTACGAGCAGTACTTC.

The rearrangement uses TRBV7-9 and TRBJ2-2, with no clear D. Trimming pared 5 bases from V and 9 bases from J, leaving 7 bases between. The CDR3 is made up of 11 amino acids. Germline V gene lookup returns CDR1 SEHNR and CDR2 FQNEAQ (reference sequence). As DNA, the CDR3 is TGTGCCAGCAGCGACCGGAGGGAGCTGTTTTTT. Residues: CASSDRRELFF. Filled out from reference TRBV7-9 and TRBJ2-2, the complete variable domain reads DTGVSQNPRHKITKRGQNVTFRCDPISEHNRLYWYRQTLGQGPEFLTYFQNEAQLEKSRLLSDRFSAERPKGSFSTLEIQRTEQGDSAMYLCASSDRRELFFGEGSRLTVL.

The genes are TRBV11-1 and TRBJ2-3; D is uncertain. The CDR3 is 15 amino acids. Germline assignment: CDR1 SGHAT and CDR2 FQDESV (reference sequence). Between the trimmed V and J ends, which lost 0 bases and 4 bases, there was a span of 11 bases. CDR3 amino acids: CASSLAVTSADTQYF. CDR3 DNA: TGTGCCAGCAGCTTAGCAGTGACTTCGGCAGATACGCAGTATTTT.

This clone has only a few counts. The chain employs TRBV10-2 and TRBJ2-1; no clear D. The ends were cut back, 3 bases at V and 2 bases at J, with 14 bases in the middle. Germline V gene sequence: CDR1 WSHSY, CDR2 SAAADI. CDR3 length: 16 amino acids. The CDR3 DNA reads as TGCGCCAGCAGTGATGGGGTTGGTGGGGCCTACAATGAGCAGTTCTTC. Encoded protein: CASSDGVGGAYNEQFF.

V is TRBV21-1 and J is TRBJ2-7; TRBD2 is taken as the D call from the table, unchecked against the DNA. TRBV21-1 is shown as a pseudogene. The CDR3 sequence is 12 residues long. The chain's CDR3 is CASSPGGGGPDF. DNA of the CDR3: TGTGCCAGCAGCCCTGGAGGCGGGGGCCCGGACTTC.

This chain uses TRBV6-5 with TRBJ2-1, with D unresolved. In germline, CDR1 is MNHEY, CDR2 SVGAGI. This CDR3 has 11 amino acids. The germline V and J ends were trimmed by 2 bases and 12 bases, with 8 bases remaining between them. The CDR3 loop reads CASSYGSVQFF. The CDR3 DNA sequence: TGTGCCAGCAGTTACGGCAGCGTGCAGTTCTTC.